This TCR beta chain was observed in a study of cytomegalovirus exposure and HLA in healthy donors (dated by TCRdb to about 2017). Context from the whole study: In an earlier analysis of fewer than 750 of the donors, less than 350 Gb of sequence data and some 100 million unique TCR beta sequences from about 179 million T cells were reported. In the later analysis, no new phenotypic data were used to find candidate immune exposures; instead, reliance was placed on TCR beta sequences and their occurrence across donors. To predict cytomegalovirus infection status, the study combined high-throughput TCR immunosequencing, statistical association of individual TCRs with disease status, and machine learning. Across approximately 400 genotyped donors of the cohort, an average of about 240,000 unique TCR beta nucleotide sequences per donor were sequenced, and roughly a sixth of those sequences were non-productive. The T cell repertoires of several hundred subjects were profiled by immunosequencing and related to cytomegalovirus serostatus. Around 300 gigabases of sequencing data and tens of millions of unique TCR sequences were included in an early release covering several hundred HLA-typed donors. In a later genetic analysis, genome-wide SNP genotypes for about 55% of the roughly 670 donors were used, and that subset was treated as a discovery cohort. Donor age, sex, ethnicity and CMV serostatus were compiled alongside the repertoire data. All discovery cohort repertoires had been generated using a single sequencing platform. A later analysis re-examined previously published TCR beta repertoires from 500 to 700 donors and added high-resolution HLA genotyping to investigate patterns of TCR occurrence. The study was designed to test whether signatures of past pathogen exposure could be identified by cataloging public T cell receptors. Along with the approximately 650-subject first cohort, a separate validation cohort of over a hundred different subjects was used. Among the roughly 370 genotyped donors, more than 70% belonged to the genetic ancestry cluster associated with self-reported Caucasian donors. HLA typing covered class I and class II loci at four-digit resolution. Typing coverage differed by locus: A, B, C, DRB1 and DQB1 were typed in roughly 629-640 donors, DQA1 in 522, DPA1 in approximately 600, and DPB1 in approximately 450. To decide whether each TCR beta V gene segment behaved as functional or pseudogenic, an earlier analysis of over 500 of the donors relied on high-throughput TCR beta sequencing. Because of strong linkage in the cohort, roughly five DR-DQ haplotypes were treated as single units for association and clustering. The paper as a whole reports these results and caveats: Across donors, most TCR sequences were observed very rarely, whereas some public TCRs were present in many individuals. Several of the top co-occurrence clusters appeared to be linked to parvovirus B19, influenza, CMV and Epstein-Barr virus, according to a later analysis. Some IMGT-functional V segments, including TRBV6-2 and TRBV6-3, could not be distinguished by the 87-base-pair reads and were therefore excluded. The classifier was reported to diagnose cytomegalovirus status with high specificity and sensitivity in both the original cohort and the validation cohort. Assigning TCR associations to individual alleles was difficult when HLA alleles, especially DR and DQ, strongly co-occurred. About 17 rarely observed V segments, including chromosome 9 orphons, were excluded from the earlier analysis of approximately 500 of the donors because counts were too low. Roughly uniform sequencing depth across donors was assumed in presence/absence analyses, although this assumption may not hold. The authors suggested that the approach could potentially be extended to other disease states and immunological phenotypes. The study gave a list of over 150 TCR beta chains associated with cytomegalovirus. In an earlier analysis of more than 450 of the donors, most TCR beta V segments were observed in productive rearrangements about 87% or about 30% of the time, broadly matching IMGT annotations. A cluster of highly shared sequence variants was judged likely to represent a technical artifact of the sequencing pipeline. Because HLA typing was missing for some donors at each locus, association tests included only the typed subset. Three of the identified cytomegalovirus-associated TCR beta chains were confirmed in vitro to be specific for cytomegalovirus antigens. At a false discovery rate of 0.05, a later analysis linked around 15,000 TCR beta sequences to specific HLA alleles. The cohort was sequenced for TCR beta chains only, and without alpha or paired-chain data the features that could be detected were limited. A further reported finding was that TCR beta sequences accurately predicted the HLA-A and HLA-B alleles for most subjects in the first cohort. A later analysis found that HLA-associated TCR beta chains were more clonally expanded and had lower generation probabilities than equally common non-associated chains. According to a later analysis, TCR association rates differed among HLA loci, with DRB1 alleles showing the most associated TCRs and HLA-C alleles showing the fewest. Linkage disequilibrium might explain the correlated functional status among segregating V segments, but an unknown experimental factor could not be ruled out. CMV serostatus was the only immune exposure information available for the cohort. A later genetic analysis reported fewer N-insertions in productive TCRs among donors in an Asian-associated ancestry cluster than the roughly 690-donor mean. An association between a missense DCLRE1C variant and V-gene and J-gene trimming of TCR beta chains was found in a later genetic analysis and replicated in an independent cohort. A later analysis found that most CMV-associated TCR beta chains appeared HLA-restricted, with HLA associations seemingly driven largely by CMV exposure.

Trimming costs V 6 bases and J 3 bases, and their ends lie 12 bases apart. CDR1 and CDR2, looked up from the germline V gene, are MNHEY and SVGAGI. Its CDR3 holds 14 amino acids, cysteine through phenylalanine. Only the CDR3 region is kept as DNA, spanning 42 bases read in frame from base 1. The cohort comprised fewer than 700 healthy bone marrow donors. At the time of sampling, all cohort members were nominally healthy, though unrecorded immune exposures were likely present. The donor tested CMV seropositive, placing the donor among the 290 or so seropositive members of the cohort. Every donor gave a peripheral blood sample, and the peripheral blood mononuclear cells from that sample were used for TCR beta sequencing. Genomic DNA extraction from the blood cell samples was performed with the Qiagen DNeasy Blood Extraction Kit. Receptor amplification or capture employed the immunoSEQ multiplex PCR assay. A mixture of 60 forward primers for TCR Vbeta segments and 13 reverse primers for TCR Jbeta segments was used in the multiplex PCR. The CDR3 region of rearranged TCR beta genes was amplified from genomic DNA with a multiplex PCR assay. On the Illumina HiSeq System, the amplified TCR beta libraries were sequenced as 87-base-pair reads. Turning to the authors' computational methods: Across the roughly 670 repertoires, a later analysis counted around 80 million unique TCR beta chains, roughly 11 million of which were shared by at least two donors. Raw reads were error-corrected and collapsed into unique sequences with a nearest-neighbor algorithm that merged closely related sequences to remove PCR and sequencing errors. CDR3 sequences were aligned to IMGT reference sequences to assign V, D and J gene segments. For a sequence to be retained, a match of at least six nucleotides was required to both a V gene segment and a J gene segment. A rearrangement counted as productive if the CDR3 had no stop codons and remained in frame with V and J, and every other rearrangement counted as non-productive. CDR3 was defined according to IMGT convention as the region running from the second conserved V-encoded cysteine to the conserved J-encoded phenylalanine. The earlier analysis of about 620 of the donors excluded sequences that lacked an unambiguous match to a single V gene segment. In an earlier analysis of approximately 610 of the donors, V segments were called functional above 56.7% productive rearrangements and were called segregating when the between-donor standard deviation exceeded 5%. A statistical classification framework was developed to diagnose cytomegalovirus status using the catalog of TCR beta chain sequences. A later analysis assigned V and J genes by comparing TCR nucleotide sequences with IMGT/GENE-DB human TR gene sequences. Using the TCRdist pipeline, a later analysis assigned CDR3 sequences along with most-parsimonious VDJ recombination scenarios. In a later analysis, each TCR beta chain was defined by its CDR3 amino acid sequence together with its V-gene family, and reads without a unique V-gene family were excluded. To address suspected cross-contamination and a sequencing artifact, a later analysis removed around 600 highly shared, low-generation-probability nucleotide sequences. In a later analysis, a clonal expansion index for each public chain was calculated from normalized within-repertoire ranks of inferred template counts. In a later analysis, generation probabilities were computed using a VDJ recombination model fitted to out-of-frame rearrangements, and the results were checked against IGoR. A later analysis scored TCR-TCR, TCR-HLA and TCR-CMV co-occurrence with hypergeometric tests, applying a repertoire-size bias correction to TCR pairs. To estimate false discovery rates, a later analysis permuted the HLA or CMV assignments 20 times. In a later analysis, co-occurring TCRs were grouped using DBSCAN, and TCRdist sequence similarity was added for clustering within HLA-allele-positive subsets. Repertoires with fewer than 30,000 or more than 120,000 public chains, plus five repertoires with anomalous nucleotide sharing, were excluded from co-occurrence clustering. TCRdb limited this immuneACCESS table to in-frame rearrangements with V and J called. A share of clones is missing; checked studies link under half to unresolved V genes, and the rest is unexplained. Clone size and V and J calls were adopted from that table, with D and trimming inferred from the DNA. This sample gives about 210,000 clones in total; roughly 82% of them show up just once. The top ten constitute 6% of the sample.

Comments on this clone: What antigen it recognizes has not been identified. No base-level quality is on record; no much larger clone is a single base apart.

The chain is assembled from TRBV6-5 and TRBJ1-5; 6 matching bases give a weak D call of TRBD1. The clonotype originates from a middle-aged man in good health and CMV-seropositive. The sample was PBMCs. The CDR3 protein sequence reads: CASSRDRINQPQHF. The DNA sequence reads TGTGCCAGCAGCAGAGACAGGATCAATCAGCCCCAGCATTTT.